These 23 T cell receptor beta chains came from one sample sequenced in a study of blood T cell repertoires in COVID-19 (dated by TCRdb to 2020 to 2021). The library was built by means of the immunoSEQ multiplex PCR assay. Drawn from immuneACCESS, this table holds only the in-frame rearrangements with V and J called that TCRdb kept. Clones are partly lost; checked studies trace under half to an unresolved V gene and leave the rest unexplained. The sample table shows roughly 200,000 clones, and about 91% are seen once. The top ten clones comprise 4% of the sample. Input material: peripheral blood. All receptors derive from a woman in her twenties or thirties with acute or convalescent COVID-19.

The CDR3: CATSDLVRGSNEQFF. CDR3 bases: TGTGCCACCAGTGATTTGGTCAGGGGAAGCAATGAGCAGTTCTTC. The chain carries TRBV24-1 and TRBJ2-1, with D perhaps matching TRBD1 (6 bases). The CDR3 length is 15 residues. The germline V gene has CDR1 KGHDR and CDR2 SFDVKD. The V end lost 0 bases, the J end lost 6 bases, and 11 bases lay between the germline ends.

This chain joins TRBV10-2 and TRBJ2-7; the D is unclear. The V gene lost 4 bases and the J gene lost 0 bases, with 10 bases spanning the gap. Germline CDR1 reads WSHSY; CDR2 reads SAAADI. CDR3 length equals 14 residues. The CDR3 coding sequence is TGCGCCAGCAGTGGTAGCTCGAGCTCCTACGAGCAGTACTTC. Protein: CASSGSSSSYEQYF.

The genes are TRBV10-3 and TRBJ2-7; D possibly corresponds to TRBD2 (7 bases). Between the trimmed V and J ends, which lost 4 bases and 3 bases, there was a span of 22 bases. Germline V lookup: CDR1 ENHRY, CDR2 SYGVKD. The CDR3 contains 17 residues. The CDR3 DNA is TGTGCCATCAGTGGCTCCCGAGGGGGGGCGGTTTTCTACGAGCAGTACTTC. This codes for CAISGSRGGAVFYEQYF.

V is TRBV28 and J is TRBJ2-5; 7 bases are a match to TRBD2. There are 14 residues in the CDR3. The J segment lost 9 bases and the V segment lost 9 bases, leaving 16 bases of the junction unmatched. Germline V gene lookup returns CDR1 MDHEN and CDR2 SYDVKM. The CDR3 loop reads CASLKGPVGRAQYF. CDR3 DNA: TGTGCCAGTTTAAAAGGGCCGGTGGGGAGGGCCCAGTACTTC.

The chain carries TRBV29-1 and TRBJ1-2; D remains ambiguous. The CDR3 runs to 12 residues. Germline V gene sequence: CDR1 SQVTM, CDR2 ANQGSEA. With 6 bases removed from V and 0 bases from J, the gap between germline ends came to 8 bases. Here the CDR3 reads CSVPYTNYGYTF. CDR3 DNA sequence: TGCAGCGTGCCATACACTAACTATGGCTACACCTTC.

The chain uses TRBV5-1 and TRBJ2-7; D not certain. This CDR3 comprises 12 residues. Germline V gives CDR1 SGHRS, CDR2 YFSETQ. V was cut by 1 base and J by 5 bases, with 7 bases left in between. The CDR3 sequence: CASSLNSHEQYF. CDR3 sequence (DNA): TGCGCCAGCAGCTTGAATAGCCACGAGCAGTACTTC.

The chain recombines TRBV2 with TRBJ1-3; D ambiguous. Germline CDR1 reads SNHLY; CDR2 reads FYNNEI. With 6 bases removed from V and 11 bases from J, the gap between germline ends came to 20 bases. This CDR3 is built from 14 residues. This CDR3 reads CASRFNNGGVPIYF. The CDR3 nucleotides read TGTGCCAGCAGGTTTAATAACGGTGGTGTCCCCATATATTTT.

The V and J genes are TRBV7-9 and TRBJ2-1, with TRBD2 as a possible D gene (6 bases). Trimming cost V 4 bases and J 1 base, with 17 bases left between them. The germline V gene encodes CDR1 SEHNR and CDR2 FQNEAQ (reference sequence). The CDR3 runs to 17 residues. This CDR3 reads CASSSPIAAKSYNEQFF. In DNA, the CDR3 is TGTGCCAGCAGCTCCCCTATAGCGGCAAAGTCCTACAATGAGCAGTTCTTC. Full variable domain (remainder filled in from reference TRBV7-9 and TRBJ2-1): DTGVSQNPRHKITKRGQNVTFRCDPISEHNRLYWYRQTLGQGPEFLTYFQNEAQLEKSRLLSDRFSAERPKGSFSTLEIQRTEQGDSAMYLCASSSPIAAKSYNEQFFGPGTRLTVL.

The chain couples TRBV28 to TRBJ1-4; D remains ambiguous. V was clipped by 6 bases and J by 6 bases, with 8 bases between them. Germline V gene sequence: CDR1 MDHEN, CDR2 SYDVKM. CDR3 length equals 12 residues. CDR3 in amino acids: CASRTRDEKLFF. The CDR3, as DNA: TGTGCCAGCAGGACGAGGGATGAAAAACTGTTTTTT.

The chain is built from TRBV5-1 and TRBJ2-7; 8 bases align to TRBD1. The CDR3 has 13 amino acids. The germline CDR1 and CDR2 sequences are SGHRS and YFSETQ. V trimming: 4 bases; J trimming: 5 bases; junction bases outside the gene matches: 5. The CDR3 sequence: CASSQGAADEQYF. The DNA for the CDR3 is TGCGCCAGCAGCCAGGGGGCCGCCGACGAGCAGTACTTC.

The chain recombines TRBV19 with TRBJ1-2, with TRBD1 as a possible D gene (5 bases). The CDR3 spans 13 residues. Germline V lookup: CDR1 LNHDA, CDR2 SQIVND (reference sequence). The germline V and J ends were trimmed by 4 bases and 4 bases, with 10 bases remaining between them. CDR3 sequence reads: CASSTQGSYGYTF. CDR3 in DNA: TGTGCCAGTAGTACTCAGGGTTCCTATGGCTACACCTTC. Supplemented by reference TRBV19 and TRBJ1-2, the full variable domain reads DGGITQSPKYLFRKEGQNVTLSCEQNLNHDAMYWYRQDPGQGLRLIYYSQIVNDFQKGDIAEGYSVSREKKESFPLTVTSAQKNPTAFYLCASSTQGSYGYTFGSGTRLTVV.

The rearrangement joins TRBV5-4 to TRBJ1-2; tentatively, D is TRBD1 (5 bases). The CDR3 totals 13 residues. Germline CDR1 is SGHNT and CDR2 is YYREEE (reference sequence). V lost 0 bases and J lost 5, with 8 bases in between. CDR3 nucleotide sequence: TGTGCCAGCAGCTTGGTAGCAGGGTATGGCTACACCTTC. Translated: CASSLVAGYGYTF.

This clone was picked up one time. The J gene is TRBJ1-5, the V gene TRBV7-9; D ambiguous. This CDR3 spans 13 amino acids. CDR1 and CDR2 (germline): SEHNR, FQNEAQ (reference sequence). Trimming removed 1 base from V and 6 bases from J, with 7 bases in between. The chain's CDR3 is CASSLGSSQPQHF. The CDR3 region has the DNA TGTGCCAGCAGCTTAGGGAGTAGTCAGCCCCAGCATTTT.

The genes are TRBV6-6 and TRBJ1-3; D is perhaps TRBD1 (5 bases). Trimming cost V 2 bases and J 3 bases, with 11 bases left between them. Germline V gene sequence: CDR1 MNHNY, CDR2 SVGAGI (reference sequence). The CDR3 has 15 amino acids. For the CDR3, the DNA is TGTGCCAGCAGTTACCGGGGGTTTCTTGGAAACACCATATATTTT. Its translation is CASSYRGFLGNTIYF.

The V and J genes are TRBV2 and TRBJ1-5; D gene uncertain. V shed 2 bases and J shed 6 bases, with 14 bases lying between them. The CDR3 totals 15 residues. CDR1 SNHLY and CDR2 FYNNEI come from the germline V gene. The CDR3 bases are TGTGCCAGCAGTGAATGGAAGGAGGAGGGTCAGCCCCAGCATTTT. This gives the protein CASSEWKEEGQPQHF.

This clone appeared a single time. The V call is TRBV28, the J call TRBJ2-5, with D possibly matching TRBD2 (6 bases). In germline, CDR1 is MDHEN, CDR2 SYDVKM. The CDR3 has 14 residues. The ends were cut back, 3 bases at V and 2 bases at J, with 10 bases in the middle. In DNA, the CDR3 is TGTGCCAGCAGTTTGGGGGGAAGGCAAGAGACCCAGTACTTC. Translated: CASSLGGRQETQYF.

The chain combines TRBV18 with TRBJ2-3; D is uncertain. The CDR3 contains 14 residues. Germline V CDR1 and CDR2: KGHSH, LQKENI. Between the trimmed V and J ends, which lost 2 bases and 2 bases, there was a span of 8 bases. The CDR3 sequence: CASSPATNTDTQYF. CDR3 DNA sequence: TGTGCCAGCTCACCAGCAACAAACACAGATACGCAGTATTTT.

The chain combines TRBV3-1 (or the pseudogene TRBV3-2) with TRBJ2-3; D not resolved. Trimming stripped 2 bases from V and 2 bases from J, with 2 bases between. Per the germline V gene, CDR1 is LGHDT and CDR2 is YNNKEL (reference sequence). The CDR3 runs 12 residues. This CDR3 reads CASSQHTDTQYF. The CDR3 nucleotides read TGTGCCAGCAGCCAACACACAGATACGCAGTATTTT.

The chain combines TRBV11-1 with TRBJ2-4; D perhaps matches TRBD2 (6 bases). CDR1 SGHAT and CDR2 FQDESV come from the germline V gene (reference sequence). The CDR3 is made up of 13 amino acids. Trimming pared 1 base from V and 11 bases from J, leaving 12 bases between. The CDR3 DNA sequence: TGTGCCAGCAGCTTAGAGCGGACGGGGGTTCAGTACTTC. Residues: CASSLERTGVQYF.

For the CDR3, the DNA is TGTGCCAGCTCAAGAGAGAGAGAGGAAGCTTTCTTT. It translates to CASSREREEAFF. This chain joins TRBV18 and TRBJ1-1; D is undetermined. The V gene's germline CDR1 is KGHSH and CDR2 LQKENI. Trimming took off 5 bases at V and 8 bases at J, with 12 bases between the two ends. This CDR3 comprises 12 residues. The full variable domain, with the rest looked up from reference TRBV18 and TRBJ1-1, is NAGVMQNPRHLVRRRGQEARLRCSPMKGHSHVYWYRQLPEEGLKFMVYLQKENIIDESGMPKERFSAEFPKEGPSILRIQQVVRGDSAAYFCASSREREEAFFGQGTRLTVV.

The rearrangement uses TRBV9 and TRBJ1-2; 8 nucleotides agree with TRBD1. Germline CDR1 and CDR2: SGDLS and YYNGEE. The CDR3 totals 15 residues. V gave up 4 bases and J gave up 4 bases; unmatched junction bases: 9. CDR3 region: CASSQDPGQVYGYTF. CDR3 DNA sequence: TGTGCCAGCAGCCAGGACCCGGGACAGGTCTATGGCTACACCTTC.

This clone has only one observation. The DNA for the CDR3 is TGTGCCAGCAGTCCGACAGGGAACACTGAAGCTTTCTTT. Translated, it gives CASSPTGNTEAFF. The chain has TRBV6-5 and TRBJ1-1, with a weak D call TRBD1 (6 bases). The V and J ends lost 5 bases and 1 base respectively, with 8 bases between them. Germline-derived CDR1 and CDR2 are MNHEY and SVGAGI. This CDR3 has 13 amino acids.

V is TRBV18 and J is TRBJ2-7; tentative D call: TRBD1 (5 bases). Trimming shortened V by 3 bases and J by 4 bases, and 10 bases separated the two germline ends. The germline V gene has CDR1 KGHSH and CDR2 LQKENI. The CDR3 runs 13 residues. Here the CDR3 DNA reads TGTGCCAGCTCACCTATCAGGGATTACGAGCAGTACTTC. Protein: CASSPIRDYEQYF.